The entry below gives a single T cell receptor (beta chain) sequence along with its context. Its specificity is unknown. The data were taken from a study of cytomegalovirus exposure and HLA in healthy donors. Regarding the study as a whole: In a later analysis, HLA-C alleles had the fewest associated TCRs, DRB1 alleles the most.

The CDR3 sequence is 17 residues long. V was clipped by 4 bases and J by 3 bases; unmatched bases: 11. From germline, CDR1 is PRHDT and CDR2 FYEKMQ (reference sequence). The PCR was carried out with 60 Vbeta primers and 13 Jbeta primers. TCRdb's copy holds only in-frame clones and misses some; the assay was immunoSEQ multiplex PCR. The sample shows some 170,000 clones, 80% to 90% of them seen only once. The chain links TRBV13 to TRBJ2-1, with 8 nucleotides matching TRBD2. This clonotype originated in a woman aged 18-30 years in good health and CMV-seropositive. The sequenced material came from PBMCs. The CDR3 reads CASSSKAGVTVYNEQFF. In nucleotides, the CDR3 is TGTGCCAGCAGCTCAAAAGCGGGGGTTACAGTCTACAATGAGCAGTTCTTC.